This section outlines one TCR beta chain sequence together with its context. The data were taken from a study of TIL therapy for anti-PD-1-resistant metastatic lung cancer. As for the study in general: Half of patients were current or former smokers. By whole-exome sequencing, median non-synonymous tumor mutation burden was more than 1.2 mutations per megabase.

Time point: pre-treatment sample, taken before nivolumab and TIL therapy. The immunoSEQ assay was v3. Survey-level samples got 2 million or so read pairs; deep-level samples got about 4.5-6.5 million. Assay used: immunoSEQ multiplex PCR; TCRdb lists only in-frame clones, some missing. The table records about 50,000 clones, 79% of them present only once. V shed 0 bases, J shed 5 bases, and the junction held 5 bases outside the gene matches. The CDR3 extends over 16 amino acids. Germline CDR1 and CDR2: SGHNT and YYREEE (reference sequence). The J gene is TRBJ2-5, the V gene TRBV5-4; 12 nucleotides line up with TRBD2. The source of this sequence is a woman aged 25-85 years with non-small cell lung cancer. This specimen consisted of blood, obtained at baseline. CDR3 loop: CASSLELAGGAETQYF. The CDR3 region has the DNA TGTGCCAGCAGCTTGGAACTAGCGGGGGGCGCGGAGACCCAGTACTTC.